This T cell receptor (beta chain) was sequenced during a study of blood T cell repertoires in COVID-19. Study in general: Samples taken during acute and convalescent COVID-19 were collected in the United States, Italy and Spain. PBMCs, B-cell-depleted T cells, or T cells provided the cDNA or gDNA that made up the material.

Authors' analysis steps: Cell counts per sample came from amplifying reference gene primers. Produced via immunoSEQ multiplex PCR; TCRdb's table is partial and in-frame only. Clonal size and the V and J genes are those of that table, whereas D and trimming came from the DNA. The data show fewer than 110,000 clones, about 91% seen once. Sequenced input: peripheral blood. The origin of this receptor is a middle-aged man with acute or convalescent COVID-19.

As DNA, the CDR3 is TGTGCCAGTAGTGCTCCAAGGGGGCTGGGGGCCAACGTCCTGACTTTC. Translated, it gives CASSAPRGLGANVLTF. The chain has TRBV19 and TRBJ2-6; TRBD1 matches 7 bases. Looked up from germline, CDR1 is LNHDA and CDR2 is SQIVND (reference sequence). This CDR3 spans 16 amino acids. With 5 bases clipped from V and 4 bases from J, the junction kept 8 bases outside the gene matches.